The clone carrying this T cell receptor (beta chain) occurred a few times. Time point specified: patch test 1, 2 weeks after DPC sensitization. This sample's treatment: therapeutic diphenylcyclopropenone sensitization with weekly scalp DPC. Patients had alopecia, were aged 18 to 70, and were not pregnant. The source of the sample is a study of human T cells and chemical hapten exposure. TCRdb reprocessed the RACE reads via MiXCR and lists one record per CDR3 protein. The table lists 370,000 or so distinct CDR3 sequences, more than 4.5% of them singletons. The CDR3 spans 14 residues. Trimming at V came to 6 bases and at J to 6 bases, leaving 5 bases not matched to a gene. Germline CDR1 is ENHRY and CDR2 is SYGVKD.

The clonotype comes from a woman aged 45-60 years with alopecia areata. Some clones in this sample may be carry-over from other donors' samples. The sequencing here drew on whole blood, taken in connection with sensitization to the hapten diphenylcyclopropenone (DPC). The chain couples TRBV10-3 to TRBJ2-1; TRBD2 matches at 10 bases. The CDR3 DNA is TGTGCCATCAGGGAAGCGGGAGGGCCCAATGAGCAGTTCTTC. Its protein is CAIREAGGPNEQFF.